The clone carrying this T cell receptor beta chain qualifies as medium-sized. Its antigen is as yet unknown. V shed 2 bases and J 6 bases; nucleotides not matched to a gene: 7. The CDR3 contains 14 residues. CDR1 is DFQATT, CDR2 SNEGSKA, per germline (reference sequence). The source of the sample is a study of immune heterogeneity within non-small cell lung tumors. Across the study: The composition of the tumors was 4 squamous cell carcinomas, 9 to 10 non-squamous carcinomas and 1 not otherwise specified.

For the TCR beta CDR3, multiplex PCR with 32 V and 13 J primers performed the amplification. TCRdb reprocessed the multiplex PCR reads with MiXCR, giving one entry per CDR3 protein. The table records under 15,000 distinct CDR3 sequences, 20% to 25% of them present only once. Study results and caveats: There were identical dominant CDR3 beta clonotypes recurring across tumor sites within a patient, together with site-unique high-frequency clones.

As template, the study used bulk tumor genomic DNA at about 540 ng per sample. Every primary tumor yielded several biopsies, spaced far apart, that were taken during surgery. Samples came from untreated patients having curative surgery for newly diagnosed non-small cell lung cancer. The source material was lung tumor tissue. V gene TRBV20-1 combines with J gene TRBJ2-7, with TRBD2 matching over 10 bases. The receptor comes from a man in his fifties or sixties with non-small cell lung cancer. In nucleotides, the CDR3 is TGCAGTGCTAGATCCAGCGGGGGGGCCCCCGAGCAGTACTTC. Encoded protein: CSARSSGGAPEQYF.